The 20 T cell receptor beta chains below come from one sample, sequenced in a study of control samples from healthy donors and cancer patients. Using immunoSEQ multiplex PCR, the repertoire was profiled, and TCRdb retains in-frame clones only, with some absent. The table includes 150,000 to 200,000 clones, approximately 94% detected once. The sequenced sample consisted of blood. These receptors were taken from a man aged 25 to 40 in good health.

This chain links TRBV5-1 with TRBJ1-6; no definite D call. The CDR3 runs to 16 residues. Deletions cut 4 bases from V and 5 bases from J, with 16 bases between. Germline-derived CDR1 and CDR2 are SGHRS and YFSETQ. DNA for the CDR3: TGCGCCAGCAGCCCAAATAGATGGGGAAATAATTCACCCCTCCACTTT. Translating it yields CASSPNRWGNNSPLHF.

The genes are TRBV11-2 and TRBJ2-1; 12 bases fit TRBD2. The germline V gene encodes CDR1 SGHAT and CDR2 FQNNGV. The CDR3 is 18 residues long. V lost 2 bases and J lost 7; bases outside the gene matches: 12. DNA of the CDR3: TGTGCCAGCAGCTTATTGACTAGCGGGAGCCTCGGGGCTAATGAGCAGTTCTTC. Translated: CASSLLTSGSLGANEQFF.

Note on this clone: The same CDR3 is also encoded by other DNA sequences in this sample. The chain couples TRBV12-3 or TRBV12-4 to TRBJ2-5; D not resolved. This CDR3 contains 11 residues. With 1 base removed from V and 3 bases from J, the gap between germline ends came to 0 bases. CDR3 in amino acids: CASSLEETQYF. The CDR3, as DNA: TGTGCCAGCAGTTTAGAAGAGACCCAGTACTTC.

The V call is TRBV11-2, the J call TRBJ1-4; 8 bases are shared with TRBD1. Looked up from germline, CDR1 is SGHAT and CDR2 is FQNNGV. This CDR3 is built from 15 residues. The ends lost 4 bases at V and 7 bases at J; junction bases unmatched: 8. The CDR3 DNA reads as TGTGCCAGCAGCTCGTCAGGGGGCGCGGGTGAAAAACTGTTTTTT. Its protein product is CASSSSGGAGEKLFF.

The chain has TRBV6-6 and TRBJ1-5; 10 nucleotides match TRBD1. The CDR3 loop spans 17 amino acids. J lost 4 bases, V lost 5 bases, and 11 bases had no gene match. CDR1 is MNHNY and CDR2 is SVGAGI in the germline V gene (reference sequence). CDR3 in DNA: TGTGCCAGCAGTCCTCCCAAGGGGACAGGGGCAAATCAGCCCCAGCATTTT. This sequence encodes CASSPPKGTGANQPQHF.

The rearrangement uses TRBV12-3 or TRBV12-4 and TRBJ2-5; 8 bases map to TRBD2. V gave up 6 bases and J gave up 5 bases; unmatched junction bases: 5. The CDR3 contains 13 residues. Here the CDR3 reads CASRGLVGETQYF. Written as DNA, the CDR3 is TGTGCCAGCAGGGGACTAGTGGGGGAGACCCAGTACTTC.

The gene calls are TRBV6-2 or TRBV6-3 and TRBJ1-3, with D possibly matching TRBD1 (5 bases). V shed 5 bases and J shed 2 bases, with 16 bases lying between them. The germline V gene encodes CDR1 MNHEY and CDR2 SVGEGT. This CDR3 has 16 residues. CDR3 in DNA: TGTGCCAGCAGTGACCGGGACCCTGGCGCTGGAAACACCATATATTTT. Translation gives CASSDRDPGAGNTIYF.

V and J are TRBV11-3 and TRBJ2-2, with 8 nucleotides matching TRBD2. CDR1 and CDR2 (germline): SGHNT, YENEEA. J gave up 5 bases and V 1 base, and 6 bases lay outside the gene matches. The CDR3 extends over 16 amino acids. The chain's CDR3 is CASSLGVAGLTGELFF. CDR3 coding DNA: TGTGCCAGCAGCTTAGGAGTAGCGGGGCTGACCGGGGAGCTGTTTTTT.

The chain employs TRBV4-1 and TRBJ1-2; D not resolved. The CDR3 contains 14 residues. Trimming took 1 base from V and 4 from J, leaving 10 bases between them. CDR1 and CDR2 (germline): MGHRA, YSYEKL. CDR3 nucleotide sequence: TGCGCCAGCAGCCAAGTGTACGGGCTCTATGGCTACACCTTC. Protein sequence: CASSQVYGLYGYTF.

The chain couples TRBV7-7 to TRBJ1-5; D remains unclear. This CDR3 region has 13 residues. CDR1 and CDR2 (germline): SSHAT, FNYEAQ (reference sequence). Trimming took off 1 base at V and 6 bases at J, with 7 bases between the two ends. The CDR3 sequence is CASSLDLGQPQHF. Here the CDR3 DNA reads TGTGCCAGCAGCTTAGACCTAGGTCAGCCCCAGCATTTT. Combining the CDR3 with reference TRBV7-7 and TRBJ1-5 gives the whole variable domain GAGVSQSPRYKVTKRGQDVTLRCDPISSHATLYWYQQALGQGPEFLTYFNYEAQPDKSGLPSDRFSAERPEGSISTLTIQRTEQRDSAMYRCASSLDLGQPQHFGDGTRLSIL.

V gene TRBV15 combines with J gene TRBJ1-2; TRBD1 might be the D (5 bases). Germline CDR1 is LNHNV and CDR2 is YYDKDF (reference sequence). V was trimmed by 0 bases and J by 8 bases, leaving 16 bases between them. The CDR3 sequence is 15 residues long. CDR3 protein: CATSRDLWGVGGYTF. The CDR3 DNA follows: TGTGCCACCAGCAGAGATCTCTGGGGGGTGGGAGGCTACACCTTC.

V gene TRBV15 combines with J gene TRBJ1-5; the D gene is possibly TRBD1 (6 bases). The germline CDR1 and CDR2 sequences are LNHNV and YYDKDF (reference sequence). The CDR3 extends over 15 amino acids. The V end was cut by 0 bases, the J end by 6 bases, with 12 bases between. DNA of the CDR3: TGTGCCACCAGCAGAGATCCAGGGGCCGCTCAGCCCCAGCATTTT. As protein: CATSRDPGAAQPQHF.

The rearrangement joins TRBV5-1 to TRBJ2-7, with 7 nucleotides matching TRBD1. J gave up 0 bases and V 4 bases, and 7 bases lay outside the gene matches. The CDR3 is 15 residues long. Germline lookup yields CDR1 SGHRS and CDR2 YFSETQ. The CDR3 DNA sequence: TGCGCCAGCAGCGTGGGACAGTCGAGCTCCTACGAGCAGTACTTC. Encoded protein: CASSVGQSSSYEQYF.

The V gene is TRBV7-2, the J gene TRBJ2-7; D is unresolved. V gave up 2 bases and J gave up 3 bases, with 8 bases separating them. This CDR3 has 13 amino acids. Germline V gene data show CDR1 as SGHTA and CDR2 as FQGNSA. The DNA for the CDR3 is TGTGCCAGCAGCTTACAACAGTACTACGAGCAGTACTTC. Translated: CASSLQQYYEQYF. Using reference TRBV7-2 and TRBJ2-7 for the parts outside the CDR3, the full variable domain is GAGVSQSPSNKVTEKGKDVELRCDPISGHTALYWYRQSLGQGLEFLIYFQGNSAPDKSGLPSDRFSAERTGGSVSTLTIQRTQQEDSAVYLCASSLQQYYEQYFGPGTRLTVT.

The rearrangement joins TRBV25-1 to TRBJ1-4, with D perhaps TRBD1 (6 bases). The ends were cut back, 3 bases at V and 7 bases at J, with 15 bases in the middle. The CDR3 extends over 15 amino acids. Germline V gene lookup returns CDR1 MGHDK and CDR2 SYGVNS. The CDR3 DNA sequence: TGTGCCAGCAGTGACCCTCGGGGGCTGGTTGAAAAACTGTTTTTT. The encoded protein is CASSDPRGLVEKLFF.

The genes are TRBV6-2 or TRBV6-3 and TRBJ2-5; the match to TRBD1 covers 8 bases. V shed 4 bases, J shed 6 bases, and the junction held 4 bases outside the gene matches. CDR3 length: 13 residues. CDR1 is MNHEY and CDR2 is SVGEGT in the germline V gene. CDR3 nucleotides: TGTGCCAGCAGTTCCGACAGGGGTCAGACCCAGTACTTC. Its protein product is CASSSDRGQTQYF.

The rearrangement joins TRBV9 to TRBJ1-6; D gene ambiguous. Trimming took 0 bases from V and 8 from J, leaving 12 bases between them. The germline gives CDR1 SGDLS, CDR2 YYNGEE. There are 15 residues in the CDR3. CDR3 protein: CASSVVERWDSPLHF. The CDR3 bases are TGTGCCAGCAGCGTAGTGGAACGCTGGGATTCACCCCTCCACTTT.

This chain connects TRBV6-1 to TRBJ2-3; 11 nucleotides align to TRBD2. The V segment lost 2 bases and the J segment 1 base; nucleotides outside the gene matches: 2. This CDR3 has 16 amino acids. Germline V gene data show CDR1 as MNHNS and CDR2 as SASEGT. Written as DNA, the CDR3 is TGTGCCAGCAGTGAAAGGGGACTAGCGGGCACAGATACGCAGTATTTT. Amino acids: CASSERGLAGTDTQYF.

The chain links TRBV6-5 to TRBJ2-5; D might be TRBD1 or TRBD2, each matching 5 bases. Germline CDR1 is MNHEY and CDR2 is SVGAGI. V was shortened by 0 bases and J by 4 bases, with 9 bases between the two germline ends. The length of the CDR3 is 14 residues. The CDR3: CASSYSHGTETQYF. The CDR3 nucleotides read TGTGCCAGCAGTTACTCCCACGGGACAGAGACCCAGTACTTC.

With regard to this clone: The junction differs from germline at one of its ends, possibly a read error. The CDR3 bases are TGTGCCAGCTCCCCACAGGTATCAGGATCACCCCTCCACTTT. This codes for CASSPQVSGSPLHF. The V and J genes are TRBV18 and TRBJ1-6, with D possibly matching TRBD1 (5 bases). Germline-derived CDR1 and CDR2 are KGHSH and LQKENI. The CDR3 totals 14 residues.